Listed below are T cell receptor beta chains from one sample, sequenced in a study of cytotoxic CD8 clonotypes in ibrutinib-treated CLL. Assay used: immunoSEQ multiplex PCR; TCRdb lists only in-frame clones, some missing. This sample carries some 81,000 clones, around 79% of them seen once, and the ten largest clones take around 4.8%. The sample consisted of PBMCs, taken after 12 months of ibrutinib treatment. These receptor sequences come from a human donor with chronic lymphocytic leukemia. The CDR3 runs from the conserved cysteine through the conserved F or W. A D gene is named only where the DNA matches it firmly. Where a row states a size, it is once, few, many or the class of an expanded clone; other rows omit it.

clone size	J gene	D gene	V gene	CDR3 protein	CDR3 DNA
-	TRBJ2-7	-	TRBV5-8	CASSSQPGDEQYF	TGTGCCAGCAGCTCCCAGCCTGGGGACGAGCAGTACTTC
-	TRBJ2-2	-	TRBV27	CASSTSLVVMGAGELFF	TGTGCCAGCAGTACTTCCCTGGTTGTTATGGGGGCCGGGGAGCTGTTTTTT
-	TRBJ2-2	-	TRBV7-9	CATRGGLNTGELFF	TGTGCCACCCGGGGAGGCCTGAACACCGGGGAGCTGTTTTTT
-	TRBJ2-1	-	TRBV11-3	CASSFTLGQGTYNEQFF	TGTGCCAGCAGCTTTACGCTGGGGCAGGGCACCTACAATGAGCAGTTCTTC
-	TRBJ1-2	-	TRBV6-6	CATHPTVHYGYTF	TGTGCCACCCACCCGACAGTCCACTATGGCTACACCTTC
-	TRBJ2-7	TRBD1	TRBV7-9	CASSSRDRTYEQYF	TGTGCCAGCAGCTCACGGGACAGGACCTACGAGCAGTACTTC
few	TRBJ2-1	TRBD1	TRBV5-3	CARSPGTGGYNEQFF	TGTGCCAGAAGCCCCGGGACAGGGGGGTACAATGAGCAGTTCTTC
-	TRBJ2-7	-	TRBV7-8	CASSPPPASTGQYF	TGTGCCAGCAGCCCTCCCCCGGCCTCAACAGGGCAGTACTTC
-	TRBJ1-6	-	TRBV4-3	CASSQGRYNSPLHF	TGCGCCAGCAGCCAAGGGCGGTATAATTCACCCCTCCACTTT
-	TRBJ2-1	-	TRBV28	CASKGTGYNEQFF	TGTGCCAGCAAGGGGACGGGGTACAATGAGCAGTTCTTC
few	TRBJ1-4	-	TRBV10-3	CAISEGGKREKLFF	TGTGCCATCAGTGAGGGGGGGAAGCGTGAAAAACTGTTTTTT
-	TRBJ2-5	TRBD1	TRBV7-9	CASSPTGVRETQYF	TGTGCCAGCAGCCCGACAGGGGTTCGGGAGACCCAGTACTTC
-	TRBJ1-5	TRBD1	TRBV6-1	CASSGGQGEPQHF	TGTGCCAGCAGTGGGGGACAGGGTGAGCCCCAGCATTTT
-	TRBJ2-3	-	TRBV5-1	CASSLGGPLGDTQYF	TGCGCCAGCAGCTTGGGGGGCCCCCTTGGGGATACGCAGTATTTT
-	TRBJ2-5	-	TRBV27	CASSPRGGHQETQYF	TGTGCCAGCAGCCCCCGAGGGGGACACCAAGAGACCCAGTACTTC
-	TRBJ2-1	TRBD2	TRBV9	CASSVWASGGMEQFF	TGTGCCAGCAGCGTATGGGCTAGCGGGGGGATGGAGCAGTTCTTC
-	TRBJ2-3	TRBD2	TRBV4-2	CASSQDSASGAYTQYF	TGTGCCAGCAGCCAAGATTCGGCTAGCGGAGCCTATACGCAGTATTTT
-	TRBJ1-1	-	TRBV5-5	CASSLEWGRAEAFF	TGTGCCAGCAGCTTGGAGTGGGGACGGGCTGAAGCTTTCTTT
once	TRBJ2-1	TRBD1	TRBV29-1	CSGRDREANEQFF	TGCAGCGGACGGGACAGGGAGGCCAATGAGCAGTTCTTC
few	TRBJ2-5	TRBD1	TRBV9	CASSATGFTAETQYF	TGTGCCAGCAGCGCGACAGGGTTTACGGCGGAGACCCAGTACTTC
-	TRBJ1-5	-	TRBV5-1	CASSYGGPNQPQHF	TGCGCCAGCAGCTACGGGGGCCCCAATCAGCCCCAGCATTTT
-	TRBJ2-5	-	TRBV5-1	CASSLWGEETQYF	TGCGCCAGCAGCTTGTGGGGGGAAGAGACCCAGTACTTC
-	TRBJ2-3	TRBD2	TRBV5-6	CASSLTRGAVADTQYF	TGTGCCAGCAGCTTGACGCGGGGGGCCGTAGCAGATACGCAGTATTTT
-	TRBJ1-2	-	TRBV19	CASSIDPDSYGYTF	TGTGCCAGTAGTATAGATCCCGACAGCTATGGCTACACCTTC
-	TRBJ1-5	-	TRBV5-4	CASSFGGHSNQPQHF	TGTGCCAGCAGCTTCGGGGGGCATAGCAATCAGCCCCAGCATTTT
few	TRBJ2-7	-	TRBV6-5	CASIGGRVGNEQYF	TGTGCCAGCATTGGGGGCAGGGTGGGGAACGAGCAGTACTTC
-	TRBJ2-7	-	TRBV28	CASSSPPGEQYF	TGTGCCAGCAGTTCCCCCCCCGGCGAGCAGTACTTC
-	TRBJ1-3	TRBD1	TRBV9	CASSVSGQSTGNTIYF	TGTGCCAGCAGCGTTTCGGGACAGTCGACGGGAAACACCATATATTTT